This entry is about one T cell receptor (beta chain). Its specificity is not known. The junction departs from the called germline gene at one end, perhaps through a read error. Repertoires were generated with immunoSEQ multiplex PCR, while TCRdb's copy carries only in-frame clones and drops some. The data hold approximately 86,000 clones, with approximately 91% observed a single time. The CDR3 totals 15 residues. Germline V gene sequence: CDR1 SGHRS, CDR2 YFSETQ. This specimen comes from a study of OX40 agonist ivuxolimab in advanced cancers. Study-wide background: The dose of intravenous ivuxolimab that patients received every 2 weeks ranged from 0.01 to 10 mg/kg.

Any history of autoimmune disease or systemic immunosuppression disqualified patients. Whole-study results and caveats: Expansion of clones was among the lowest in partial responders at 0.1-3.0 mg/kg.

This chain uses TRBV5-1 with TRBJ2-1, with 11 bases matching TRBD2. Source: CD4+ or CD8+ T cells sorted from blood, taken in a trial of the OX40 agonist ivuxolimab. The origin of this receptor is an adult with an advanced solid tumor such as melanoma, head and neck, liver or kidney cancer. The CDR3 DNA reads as TGCGCCAGCAGCCCAGGGACTAGCGGCAACAATGAGGAGTTCTTC. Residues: CASSPGTSGNNEEFF.